The clone carrying this T cell receptor beta chain was seen repeatedly, ten times or more. Its specificity is not known. The entry originates in a study of neurological immune-mediated disorders. Study-wide results and limits: Sharing of CDR3 amino acid sequences among expanded clones across subjects was absent, suggesting private repertoires in all groups.

CDR3 size: 13 residues. Germline assignment: CDR1 MNHEY and CDR2 SVGAGI. Trimming at V came to 6 bases and at J to 6 bases, leaving 7 bases not matched to a gene. A 10-nucleotide random UMI tagged transcripts in template-switch 5'RACE cDNA synthesis. Over 160 million TCR-beta sequences from 15-18 subjects were obtained in each sequencing run. TCRdb passed the 5' RACE reads through MiXCR, listing each CDR3 protein once. The profile shows some 48,000 distinct CDR3 sequences, under 15% of them singletons. Noted time point: longitudinal time-point 2. Libraries used 2 million unsorted PBMCs kept frozen in RNAlater.

This receptor was taken from a male donor with HTLV-1-associated myelopathy (HAM/TSP). The sample was PBMCs. The V call is TRBV6-5, the J call TRBJ2-5, with 7 bases lining up with TRBD1. CDR3 sequence: CASRYDREKTQYF. DNA of the CDR3: TGTGCCAGCAGATACGACAGGGAGAAGACCCAGTACTTC.